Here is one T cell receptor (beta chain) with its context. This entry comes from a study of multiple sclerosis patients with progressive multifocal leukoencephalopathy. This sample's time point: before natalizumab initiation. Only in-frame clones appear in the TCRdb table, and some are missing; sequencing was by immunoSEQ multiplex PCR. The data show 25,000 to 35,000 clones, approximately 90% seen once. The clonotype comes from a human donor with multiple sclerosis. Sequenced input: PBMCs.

CDR3: CASSISGKTNTGELFF. In nucleotides, the CDR3 is TGTGCCAGCAGCATAAGCGGGAAGACGAACACCGGGGAGCTGTTTTTT. J is TRBJ2-2 and V is TRBV7-6, with TRBD2 identical over 7 bases. With 5 bases clipped from V and 0 bases from J, the junction kept 6 bases outside the gene matches. The CDR3 consists of 16 residues. Germline V gene sequence: CDR1 SGHVS, CDR2 FNYEAQ.